Below, 22 T cell receptor beta chains from the same sample are listed, as sequenced in a study of T cells after yellow fever vaccination. TCRdb ran MiXCR on the 5' RACE reads and lists one entry per CDR3 protein. There are roughly 74,000 distinct CDR3 sequences in the sample; more than 5.5% occur only once, and roughly 35% lies in the top ten. The sequencing used CD8+ T cells sorted from PBMCs, collected around 5 days after the first yellow fever vaccination. Receptors originate from a man aged 18 to 30 who received the YFV17D yellow fever vaccine.

This clonotype came up a few times. The chain has TRBV11-1 and TRBJ1-4; TRBD1 matches at 8 bases. This CDR3 spans 18 amino acids. The junction had 11 bases not matched to a gene; V was cut back by 5 bases and J by 0 bases. Per germline, CDR1 SGHAT and CDR2 FQDESV (reference sequence). Here the CDR3 reads CASSPRTGWVATNEKLFF. The CDR3 region has the DNA TGTGCCAGCAGCCCACGGACAGGGTGGGTGGCAACTAATGAAAAACTGTTTTTT.

The sample holds a few counts of this clonotype. This rearrangement joins TRBV10-3 to TRBJ1-1; the match to TRBD1 covers 8 bases. V was clipped by 4 bases and J by 1 base; unmatched bases: 8. The germline V gene encodes CDR1 ENHRY and CDR2 SYGVKD. The CDR3 consists of 16 residues. CDR3 loop: CAISGPLTGANTEAFF. The DNA for the CDR3 is TGTGCCATCAGTGGGCCTCTGACAGGGGCGAACACTGAAGCTTTCTTT.

This clonotype was recorded many times. The DNA for the CDR3 is TGTGCCATCAGACCGATGGGACTGCGCACAGATACGCAGTATTTT. Its protein is CAIRPMGLRTDTQYF. V is TRBV10-3 and J is TRBJ2-3, with a tentative D call TRBD2 (6 bases). V lost 6 bases and J lost 1, with 14 bases in between. Germline CDR1 is ENHRY and CDR2 is SYGVKD. This CDR3 spans 15 amino acids.

CDR3 nucleotides: TGTGCCAGCAGCTTAGCCCTCGCAGATACGCAGTATTTT. Translation gives CASSLALADTQYF. The rearrangement uses TRBV7-2 and TRBJ2-3; D not certain. Deletions cut 0 bases from V and 4 bases from J, with 5 bases between. This CDR3 spans 13 amino acids. Germline V gene lookup returns CDR1 SGHTA and CDR2 FQGNSA.

This clonotype has just a few counts. The J gene is TRBJ2-1, the V gene TRBV7-3, with 7 bases fitting TRBD2. From germline, CDR1 is SGHTA and CDR2 FQGTGA. V gave up 1 base and J gave up 9 bases; unmatched junction bases: 15. This CDR3 region has 17 residues. The CDR3 protein is CASSLSSRGEIVREQFF. CDR3 DNA sequence: TGTGCCAGCAGCTTAAGCTCTCGGGGGGAAATTGTACGTGAGCAGTTCTTC.

J is TRBJ1-5 and V is TRBV20-1, with D unclear. The CDR3 has 15 amino acids. V lost 0 bases and J 0 bases, leaving 9 bases between the germline ends. Germline V gene lookup returns CDR1 DFQATT and CDR2 SNEGSKA (reference sequence). The CDR3 reads CSARDRQYSNQPQHF. The CDR3, as DNA: TGCAGTGCTAGAGATCGTCAGTATAGCAATCAGCCCCAGCATTTT.

This clonotype has ten or more counts. CDR3 loop: CASNLTRDSTAGNEQFF. CDR3 in DNA: TGCGCCAGCAATTTAACCCGCGACTCAACGGCGGGGAATGAGCAGTTCTTC. The chain couples TRBV5-1 to TRBJ2-1; D perhaps matches TRBD2 (6 bases). The V gene lost 6 bases and the J gene lost 7 bases, with 26 bases spanning the gap. CDR3 length: 17 amino acids. CDR1 is SGHRS and CDR2 is YFSETQ in the germline V gene.

This clonotype came up a few times. This rearrangement joins TRBV20-1 to TRBJ1-1; 9 nucleotides line up with TRBD1. The trim removed 0 bases at V and 1 base at J, leaving 3 bases unmatched. The CDR3 consists of 15 residues. CDR1 is DFQATT and CDR2 is SNEGSKA in the germline V gene (reference sequence). CDR3 amino acids: CSARDPGQGNTEAFF. The CDR3 DNA reads TGCAGTGCTAGAGATCCGGGACAGGGGAACACTGAAGCTTTCTTT.

This clonotype was seen a handful of times. The chain couples TRBV7-9 to TRBJ2-5, with 7 bases aligning to TRBD1. J lost 1 base, V lost 8 bases, and 4 bases had no gene match. The germline V gene has CDR1 SEHNR and CDR2 FQNEAQ (reference sequence). The CDR3 extends over 13 amino acids. CDR3: CASLGGSQETQYF. The DNA for the CDR3 is TGTGCCAGCTTAGGGGGCAGCCAAGAGACCCAGTACTTC.

The chain recombines TRBV4-2 with TRBJ2-5; TRBD2 aligns across 13 bases. CDR3 length: 16 residues. Germline CDR1 and CDR2: LGHNA and YNFKEQ. With V trimmed by 2 bases and J by 5 bases, 5 bases remained unmatched. CDR3 nucleotides: TGTGCCAGCAGCCAACCGGGACTAGCGGGGCGGGAGACCCAGTACTTC. Its translation is CASSQPGLAGRETQYF.

This clonotype was seen a few times. This chain uses TRBV13 with TRBJ2-1; possibly TRBD1 or TRBD2 for D (5 bases each). V lost 5 bases and J 0 bases, leaving 20 bases between the germline ends. The CDR3 loop spans 18 amino acids. From germline, CDR1 is PRHDT and CDR2 FYEKMQ (reference sequence). Here the CDR3 reads CASSPTGLAKSSYNEQFF. In nucleotides, the CDR3 is TGTGCCAGCAGCCCCACGGGGCTAGCAAAGAGCTCCTACAATGAGCAGTTCTTC.

Many counts were recorded for this clonotype. The gene calls are TRBV11-1 and TRBJ2-2, with 8 bases that match TRBD1. The V gene's germline CDR1 is SGHAT and CDR2 FQDESV (reference sequence). This CDR3 contains 16 residues. With 5 bases clipped from V and 4 bases from J, the junction kept 9 bases outside the gene matches. The CDR3 bases are TGTGCCAGCAGCCTCCAATTTACAGGGGGCACCGGGGAGCTGTTTTTT. This translates into CASSLQFTGGTGELFF.

This clonotype was recorded at least ten times. V and J are TRBV20-1 and TRBJ2-1; D might be TRBD1 (6 bases). The CDR3 sequence is 14 residues long. In germline, CDR1 is DFQATT, CDR2 SNEGSKA (reference sequence). The V end was cut by 6 bases, the J end by 6 bases, with 18 bases between. CDR3 amino acids: CSARGPTWGNEQFF. The CDR3 DNA is TGCAGTGCCAGGGGTCCGACGTGGGGCAATGAGCAGTTCTTC.

This clonotype came up many times. The chain combines TRBV24-1 with TRBJ1-5, with a tentative D call TRBD1 (5 bases). The CDR3 length is 14 residues. The V end was cut by 12 bases, the J end by 2 bases, with 16 bases between. Germline V gene data show CDR1 as KGHDR and CDR2 as SFDVKD. In DNA, the CDR3 is TGTGCCCCCTTTAGGAGGGGACGCAATCAGCCCCAGCATTTT. Encoded protein: CAPFRRGRNQPQHF.

This clonotype was counted many times. V is TRBV28 and J is TRBJ2-3, with 16 nucleotides matching TRBD2. This CDR3 is built from 17 residues. Germline CDR1 reads MDHEN; CDR2 reads SYDVKM. The V segment lost 5 bases and the J segment 7 bases; nucleotides outside the gene matches: 9. CDR3 residues: CASSPTGLAGGPNTQYF. The CDR3 nucleotides read TGTGCCAGCAGTCCGACGGGACTAGCGGGGGGGCCAAATACGCAGTATTTT. Variable domain in full (rest from reference TRBV28 and TRBJ2-3): DVKVTQSSRYLVKRTGEKVFLECVQDMDHENMFWYRQDPGLGLRLIYFSYDVKMKEKGDIPEGYSVSREKKERFSLILESASTNQTSMYLCASSPTGLAGGPNTQYFGPGTRLTVL.

This clonotype has just a few counts. Compared with germline, one end of the junction differs, possibly owing to a read error. The rearrangement links TRBV23-1 to TRBJ1-1; D not resolved. TRBV23-1 is reported as an ORF; its role is uncertain. The length of the CDR3 is 13 residues. Written as DNA, the CDR3 is TGCGCCAGCCCCCATCGGTACCCCCCACCCCAAGGGTGG. This encodes CASPHRYPPPQGW.

The gene calls are TRBV27 and TRBJ1-2, with 8 bases fitting TRBD1. The CDR3 has 15 amino acids. Germline lookup yields CDR1 MNHEY and CDR2 SMNVEV (reference sequence). J gave up 6 bases and V 6 bases, and 12 bases lay outside the gene matches. CDR3 sequence reads: CASSPARTGFNGYTF. CDR3 sequence (DNA): TGTGCCAGCAGCCCCGCCCGGACAGGGTTCAATGGCTACACCTTC.

This clonotype was counted at least ten times. The chain combines TRBV5-1 with TRBJ2-1, with D possibly being TRBD2 (5 bases). The CDR3 consists of 20 residues. Trimming removed 2 bases from V and 5 bases from J, with 29 bases in between. Germline lookup yields CDR1 SGHRS and CDR2 YFSETQ. The CDR3 sequence: CASSFGLAPGSTYLNNEQFF. In DNA form, the CDR3 reads TGCGCCAGCAGCTTCGGTTTAGCCCCGGGATCCACATATTTAAACAATGAGCAGTTCTTC.

In its sample, this clonotype was seen many times. This chain joins TRBV7-9 and TRBJ2-1; D is unresolved. Germline CDR1 and CDR2: SEHNR and FQNEAQ (reference sequence). V dropped 2 bases and J dropped 7 bases, with 15 bases sitting between them. CDR3 length equals 15 residues. In DNA, the CDR3 is TGTGCCAGCAGCTTACCAATCTCCGGCCGGAATGAGCAGTTCTTC. Translated, it gives CASSLPISGRNEQFF.

The rearrangement joins TRBV4-3 to TRBJ2-3; 8 positions agree with TRBD2. V trimming: 0 bases; J trimming: 0 bases; junction bases outside the gene matches: 8. CDR1 is LGHNA, CDR2 YSLEER, per germline. The CDR3 has 18 residues. The CDR3 spells CASSQEGGLVASTDTQYF. In DNA form, the CDR3 reads TGCGCCAGCAGCCAAGAGGGGGGACTAGTGGCGAGCACAGATACGCAGTATTTT.

This clonotype turned up a few times. The chain employs TRBV6-5 and TRBJ2-5, with D possibly matching TRBD2 (9 bases). Trimming pared 0 bases from V and 5 bases from J, leaving 25 bases between. There are 19 residues in the CDR3. Germline CDR1 reads MNHEY; CDR2 reads SVGAGI. The CDR3 DNA is TGTGCCAGCAGTTACTCCAGGGGGCTAGCGGGATTATTTGGGGAGACCCAGTACTTC. Amino acid sequence: CASSYSRGLAGLFGETQYF.

The chain employs TRBV6-2 or TRBV6-3 and TRBJ1-2; no clear D. The CDR3 contains 15 residues. Germline CDR1 is MNHEY and CDR2 is SVGEGT. V lost 4 bases and J lost 0, with 12 bases in between. The CDR3 spells CASSSLSLANYGYTF. The CDR3 nucleotides are TGTGCCAGCAGTTCTCTTTCACTAGCTAACTATGGCTACACCTTC.